These T cell receptor beta chains were read from a single sample in a study of siplizumab effects on memory and regulatory T cells. TCRdb's table, derived via immunoSEQ multiplex PCR, lists solely in-frame clones and lacks some. The table has about 7,400 clones, 60% to 75% seen once. Sample: effector memory CD8+ T cells sorted from blood. These receptors were collected from a human donor in good health. Both conserved end residues are part of each CDR3. The order of the fields is clone size, J gene, V gene, D gene, CDR3 length, CDR3 protein, CDR3 DNA. The D gene is left open where the match is weak. Size tells how often a clone was seen (once, few, many) or the class of an expanded clone, and some rows leave it out.

.	TRBJ2-7	TRBV27	TRBD1	14	CASSFDRGSYEQYF	TGTGCCAGCAGTTTTGACAGGGGGAGCTACGAGCAGTACTTC
.	TRBJ1-5	TRBV28	.	15	CASSPGMKGNQPQHF	TGTGCCAGCAGCCCAGGGATGAAGGGCAATCAGCCCCAGCATTTT
.	TRBJ2-1	TRBV2	TRBD2	17	CASSDFKREKSYNEQFF	TGTGCCAGCAGTGACTTTAAGCGGGAGAAGTCCTACAATGAGCAGTTCTTC
few	TRBJ2-3	TRBV7-9	TRBD2	15	CASSLREGTVDTQYF	TGTGCCAGCAGCTTAAGGGAGGGAACGGTTGATACGCAGTATTTT
.	TRBJ2-1	TRBV2	.	14	CASGRESSYNEQFF	TGTGCCAGCGGGCGAGAGAGCTCCTACAATGAGCAGTTCTTC
few	TRBJ2-2	TRBV4-1	TRBD1	14	CASSAGGNTGELFF	TGCGCCAGCAGCGCAGGGGGAAACACCGGGGAGCTGTTTTTT
.	TRBJ2-2	TRBV30	.	12	CAWSVLAGELFF	TGTGCCTGGAGTGTACTCGCCGGGGAGCTGTTTTTT
once	TRBJ2-3	TRBV7-2	TRBD1	15	CASSSPRTGEDTQYF	TGTGCCAGCAGCTCGCCCAGGACAGGGGAGGATACGCAGTATTTT
medium-sized	TRBJ2-7	TRBV2	.	15	CASSSLGTGTYEQYF	TGTGCCAGCAGTTCTCTCGGAACAGGGACCTACGAGCAGTACTTC
.	TRBJ2-1	TRBV25-1	TRBD1	14	CASSGGQDYNEQFF	TGTGCCAGCAGTGGGGGACAGGATTACAATGAGCAGTTCTTC
.	TRBJ2-7	TRBV5-1	TRBD1	16	CASSLGPGQGVDEQYF	TGCGCCAGCAGCTTGGGACCGGGACAGGGTGTTGACGAGCAGTACTTC
.	TRBJ1-4	TRBV11-3	.	15	CASSLREGSSEKLFF	TGTGCCAGCAGTCTTAGGGAGGGAAGTAGTGAAAAACTGTTTTTT
.	TRBJ1-4	TRBV7-9	.	14	CASSHLGMNEKLFF	TGTGCCAGCAGCCACCTAGGAATGAATGAAAAACTGTTTTTT
.	TRBJ2-7	TRBV2	.	14	CASKTVEGPYEQYF	TGTGCCAGCAAGACAGTCGAGGGCCCATACGAGCAGTACTTC
few	TRBJ2-1	TRBV19	.	15	CASSIAVSSYNEQFF	TGTGCCAGTAGTATAGCGGTGAGCTCCTACAATGAGCAGTTCTTC
.	TRBJ2-2	TRBV11-3	.	14	CASSLVTDRGELFF	TGTGCCAGCAGCTTAGTTACAGATAGAGGGGAGCTGTTTTTT
.	TRBJ2-1	TRBV6-6	.	14	CASSYSSGTVEQFF	TGTGCCAGCAGTTACTCGAGTGGTACAGTTGAGCAGTTCTTC
once	TRBJ2-3	TRBV29-1	TRBD2	18	CSVDGLAGGYGDLDTQYF	TGCAGCGTGGATGGACTAGCGGGAGGGTATGGGGATTTGGATACGCAGTATTTT
.	TRBJ2-3	TRBV2	TRBD2	15	CASTLAGGLTDTQYF	TGTGCCAGCACTCTAGCGGGAGGGCTGACAGATACGCAGTATTTT
.	TRBJ2-1	TRBV5-4	.	13	CASSLGNDNEQFF	TGTGCCAGCAGCTTGGGCAACGACAATGAGCAGTTCTTC
.	TRBJ2-7	TRBV4-2	.	14	CASSQGTESSSQYF	TGTGCCAGCAGCCAAGGGACAGAATCCTCGTCGCAGTACTTC
.	TRBJ1-2	TRBV25-1	.	11	CASSEGVGYTF	TGTGCCAGCAGTGAAGGGGTTGGCTACACCTTC
.	TRBJ2-5	TRBV4-3	.	13	CASSPRDGETQYF	TGCGCCAGCAGCCCCCGGGACGGAGAGACCCAGTACTTC
.	TRBJ2-3	TRBV6-4	.	13	CASSGTPTDTQYF	TGTGCCAGCAGTGGGACGCCCACAGATACGCAGTATTTT
once	TRBJ2-7	TRBV5-1	TRBD2	13	CASRASGSYEQYF	TGCGCCAGCAGGGCTAGCGGGAGCTACGAGCAGTACTTC
large	TRBJ2-1	TRBV29-1	TRBD1	12	CSARTGGNEQFF	TGCAGCGCACGGACAGGGGGCAATGAGCAGTTCTTC
.	TRBJ1-1	TRBV18	TRBD1	15	CASSQGQGEGTEAFF	TGTGCCAGCTCACAGGGACAGGGGGAGGGCACTGAAGCTTTCTTT